Given below is one TCR beta chain in context. The target of this receptor is not known. Base qualities are missing; no much larger clone stands one base away. The CDR3 contains 13 residues, cysteine and phenylalanine counted. Kept here is only the CDR3 DNA, which spans 39 bases and is read in frame from base 1. Looking up the germline V gene (reference sequence) yields CDR1 WNHNN and CDR2 SYGVQD. V lost 8 bases and J lost 3 bases, and the count of bases not matched to a germline gene is 5. Receptor libraries were prepared by the immunoSEQ multiplex PCR assay. For the multiplex PCR, a mixture combining 60 forward primers for TCR Vbeta segments and 13 reverse primers for TCR Jbeta segments was used. The CDR3 region of rearranged TCR beta genes was amplified from genomic DNA by a multiplex PCR assay. On the Illumina HiSeq System, the amplified TCR beta libraries were sequenced as 87-base-pair reads. On the study's bioinformatics: A later analysis counted some 74 million unique TCR beta chains across the 666 repertoires, and 9.5 million to 11 million of these chains were shared by at least two donors. Raw reads were error-corrected and collapsed into unique sequences with a nearest-neighbor algorithm that merged closely related sequences to remove PCR and sequencing errors. Alignment of CDR3 sequences to IMGT reference sequences was used to assign V, D and J gene segments. For a sequence to be retained, a match of at least six nucleotides was required to both a V gene segment and a J gene segment. Rearrangements were called productive when the CDR3 lacked stop codons and stayed in frame with V and J; all others were non-productive. Following IMGT convention, CDR3 was defined as the stretch from the second conserved V-encoded cysteine to the conserved J-encoded phenylalanine. In an earlier analysis of around 540 of the donors, sequences lacking an unambiguous match to a single V gene segment were excluded. An earlier analysis of some 500 of the donors classified V segments as functional when productive rearrangements were above 56.7% and as segregating when the standard deviation between donors was above 5%. A statistical classification framework was developed to diagnose cytomegalovirus status using the catalog of TCR beta chain sequences. In a later analysis, TCR nucleotide sequences were compared against IMGT/GENE-DB human TR gene sequences so that V and J genes could be assigned. The TCRdist pipeline was used in a later analysis to assign CDR3 sequences and most-parsimonious VDJ recombination scenarios. In a later analysis, each TCR beta chain was defined by its CDR3 amino acid sequence together with its V-gene family, and reads without a unique V-gene family were excluded. A later analysis removed 592 highly shared, low-generation-probability nucleotide sequences to deal with suspected cross-contamination and a sequencing artifact. A later analysis calculated a clonal expansion index for each public chain from normalized within-repertoire ranks of inferred template counts. In a later analysis, generation probabilities were computed with a VDJ recombination model fitted to out-of-frame rearrangements, and the resulting probabilities were checked against IGoR. Hypergeometric tests were used in a later analysis to score TCR-TCR, TCR-HLA and TCR-CMV co-occurrence, with a repertoire-size bias correction applied to the TCR pairs. A later analysis estimated false discovery rates by permuting HLA or CMV assignments 20 times. A later analysis grouped co-occurring TCRs with DBSCAN, adding TCRdist sequence similarity when clustering within HLA-allele-positive subsets. Repertoires with fewer than 30,000 or more than 120,000 public chains, plus five repertoires with anomalous nucleotide sharing, were excluded from co-occurrence clustering. Entries here come from immuneACCESS through TCRdb and include only in-frame sequences with V and J called. Some clones fail to appear in such tables; in the studies checked, an unresolved V gene covers under half of the shortfall, and the cause of the remainder is unknown. The D gene and trimming were derived from the DNA, and the V and J assignments and clone size from that table. The sample table holds 150,000 to 200,000 clones, of which around 76% were seen once. The ten largest make up around 1.5% of the sample.

The data are from a study of cytomegalovirus exposure and HLA in healthy donors (dated by TCRdb to between 2016 and 2019). With regard to the full study: An earlier analysis of 587 of the donors reported approximately 300 Gb of sequence data and 95 million to 140 million unique TCR beta sequences obtained from 180 million or so T cells. About 300 gigabases of sequencing data and approximately 84 million unique TCR sequences were included in an early release covering about 620 HLA-typed donors. The genetic ancestry cluster associated with self-reported Caucasian donors included roughly 84% of the roughly 380 genotyped donors. The aim of the study was to test whether cataloging public T cell receptors could identify signatures of past pathogen exposure. The study profiled the T cell repertoires of hundreds of subjects by immunosequencing and related them to cytomegalovirus serostatus. Besides the first cohort of under 700 subjects, a separate validation cohort made up of around 120 different subjects was used. To predict cytomegalovirus infection status, the study brought together high-throughput TCR immunosequencing, statistical association of individual TCRs with disease status, and machine learning. A later analysis re-analyzed previously published TCR beta repertoires from 600 to 850 donors and added high-resolution HLA genotyping to study TCR occurrence patterns. Rather than using new phenotypic data, the later analysis identified candidate immune exposures from TCR beta sequences and from how often those sequences occurred across donors. To decide whether each TCR beta V gene segment behaved as functional or pseudogenic, an earlier analysis of some 600 of the donors relied on high-throughput TCR beta sequencing. Donor age, sex, ethnicity and CMV serostatus were collected together with the repertoire data. Genome-wide SNP genotypes for about 60% of the roughly 670 donors were used in a later genetic analysis, which treated that subset as a discovery cohort. All discovery cohort repertoires had been generated on a single sequencing platform. HLA typing covered class I and class II loci at four-digit resolution. The number of donors typed differed by locus, with 629-630 for A, B, C, DRB1 and DQB1, 522 for DQA1, over 600 for DPA1, and some 440 for DPB1. Roughly five DR-DQ haplotypes were handled as single units for association and clustering, since linkage in the cohort was strong. Among 300 to 450 genotyped donors of the cohort, an average of about 240,000 unique TCR beta nucleotide sequences were sequenced per donor, around 18% of them non-productive.

Overall study results and their limits: In a later analysis, the rate of TCR association differed among HLA loci, with DRB1 alleles having the most associated TCRs and HLA-C alleles having the fewest. Most CMV-associated TCR beta chains appeared to be HLA-restricted in a later analysis, and the HLA associations seemed to be driven largely by CMV exposure. Most TCR sequences were observed very rarely across donors, whereas some public TCRs were present in many individuals. Linkage disequilibrium might explain the correlated functional status among segregating V segments, but an unknown experimental factor could not be excluded. Some IMGT-functional V segments, including TRBV6-2 and TRBV6-3, could not be distinguished by the 87-base-pair reads and were therefore excluded. In a later genetic analysis, a missense DCLRE1C variant was associated with V-gene and J-gene trimming of TCR beta chains, and the association was replicated in an independent cohort. This cohort had only TCR beta chains sequenced, and the lack of alpha or paired-chain data limited which features could be detected. The earlier analysis of about 600 of the donors excluded 15 to 20 rarely observed V segments, including chromosome 9 orphons, because counts were too low. Because HLA typing was unavailable for some donors at each locus, only the typed subset was used in association tests. For the cohort, immune exposure information was limited to CMV serostatus. In vitro tests confirmed that a few of the cytomegalovirus-associated TCR beta chains recognize cytomegalovirus antigens. An earlier analysis of around 540 of the donors showed that most TCR beta V segments appeared in productive rearrangements either about 87% or about 30% of the time, which broadly matched IMGT annotations. A group of highly shared sequence variants was considered likely to be a technical artifact of the sequencing pipeline. Strong co-occurrence of HLA alleles, especially DR and DQ, made assigning TCR associations to individual alleles difficult. Presence/absence analyses assumed roughly uniform sequencing depth across donors, an assumption that may not hold. It was suggested by the authors that the approach could potentially be generalized to other disease states and immunological phenotypes. A later analysis reported that several top co-occurrence clusters appeared linked to parvovirus B19, influenza, CMV and Epstein-Barr virus. In a later analysis, 16,951 TCR beta sequences were associated with specific HLA alleles at a false discovery rate of 0.05. A total of around 150 TCR beta chains were listed by the study as associated with cytomegalovirus. According to a later genetic analysis, donors in an Asian-associated ancestry cluster had fewer N-insertions in productive TCRs than the approximately 650-donor mean. In a later analysis, HLA-associated TCR beta chains showed more clonal expansion and lower generation probabilities than non-associated chains that were equally common. In both the original and validation cohorts, the classifier was reported to diagnose cytomegalovirus status with high specificity and sensitivity. A further reported finding was that TCR beta sequences accurately predicted the HLA-A and HLA-B alleles for most subjects in the first cohort.

In total, approximately 610 healthy bone marrow donors made up the cohort. All cohort members were sampled while nominally healthy, although unrecorded immune exposures were likely present. The donor was CMV seronegative and belonged to the group of over 350 seronegative cohort members. A peripheral blood sample was collected from each donor, and TCR beta sequencing was performed on peripheral blood mononuclear cells. Genomic DNA was extracted from the blood cell samples with the Qiagen DNeasy Blood Extraction Kit. Input material: PBMCs. The chain links TRBV10-1 with TRBJ2-3; the central 7 bases match TRBD2. The sequence was obtained from a man in his forties in good health and CMV-seronegative. CDR3 protein: CASSGGGTDTQYF. The bases are TGCGCCAGCTCCGGGGGAGGGACAGATACGCAGTATTTT.